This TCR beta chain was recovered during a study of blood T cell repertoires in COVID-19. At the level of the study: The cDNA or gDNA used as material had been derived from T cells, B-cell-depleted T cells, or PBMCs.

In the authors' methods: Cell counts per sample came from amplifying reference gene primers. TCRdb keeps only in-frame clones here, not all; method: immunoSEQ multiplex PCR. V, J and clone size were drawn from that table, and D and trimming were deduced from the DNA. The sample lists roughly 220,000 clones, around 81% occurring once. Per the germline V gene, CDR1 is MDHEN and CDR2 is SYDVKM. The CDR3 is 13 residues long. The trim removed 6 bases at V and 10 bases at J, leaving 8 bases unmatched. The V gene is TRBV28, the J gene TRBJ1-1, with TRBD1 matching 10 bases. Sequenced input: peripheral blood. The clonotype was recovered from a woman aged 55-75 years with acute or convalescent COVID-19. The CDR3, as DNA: TGTGCCAGCAGGCGGGACAGGGGAGGAGGAGCTTTCTTT. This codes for CASRRDRGGGAFF. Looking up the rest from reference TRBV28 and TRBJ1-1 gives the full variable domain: DVKVTQSSRYLVKRTGEKVFLECVQDMDHENMFWYRQDPGLGLRLIYFSYDVKMKEKGDIPEGYSVSREKKERFSLILESASTNQTSMYLCASRRDRGGGAFFGQGTRLTVV.